These 26 T cell receptor beta chains were sequenced from one sample in a study of cytomegalovirus exposure and HLA in healthy donors. PCR employed 60 Vbeta and 13 Jbeta primers. The repertoire was sequenced with immunoSEQ multiplex PCR; TCRdb's copy has only in-frame clones and lacks some. This sample yields roughly 130,000 clones, of which around four fifths are seen a single time; around 3% belongs to the top ten. Material: PBMCs. The receptors shown here come from a boy between 2 and 10 years old in good health and CMV-seronegative.

V is TRBV7-2 and J is TRBJ2-5, with D perhaps matching TRBD1 (6 bases). V lost 2 bases to trimming and J lost 3 bases, with 10 bases between them. The germline gives CDR1 SGHTA, CDR2 FQGNSA. The CDR3 is 14 residues long. CDR3 sequence: CASSLRTDKETQYF. The CDR3 coding sequence is TGTGCCAGCAGCTTAAGGACAGACAAAGAGACCCAGTACTTC.

The rearrangement joins TRBV7-2 to TRBJ2-3; 7 nucleotides agree with TRBD2. Looked up from germline, CDR1 is SGHTA and CDR2 is FQGNSA. The length of the CDR3 is 14 residues. With V trimmed by 1 base and J by 4 bases, 2 bases remained unmatched. Here the CDR3 DNA reads TGTGCCAGCAGCTTAGGTCTAGCGGCAGATACGCAGTATTTT. It specifies CASSLGLAADTQYF.

The chain is built from TRBV4-2 and TRBJ1-1, with 8 bases that match TRBD1. The germline V gene encodes CDR1 LGHNA and CDR2 YNFKEQ. V gave up 6 bases and J gave up 1 base; unmatched junction bases: 13. The length of the CDR3 is 17 residues. This chain's CDR3 is CASRTWDRTKANTEAFF. As DNA, the CDR3 is TGTGCCAGCAGGACTTGGGACAGGACCAAAGCGAACACTGAAGCTTTCTTT.

The chain carries TRBV19 and TRBJ1-2, with D uncertain. Germline V gene sequence: CDR1 LNHDA, CDR2 SQIVND (reference sequence). Between the trimmed V and J ends, which lost 5 bases and 3 bases, there was a span of 7 bases. The CDR3 runs to 12 residues. The CDR3 DNA follows: TGTGCCAGTAGTCCCCGGGACTATGGCTACACCTTC. Protein: CASSPRDYGYTF.

The rearrangement uses TRBV5-5 and TRBJ1-5; TRBD1 might be the D (5 bases). V shed 4 bases and J shed 8 bases, with 22 bases lying between them. CDR1 SGHKS and CDR2 YYEKEE come from the germline V gene (reference sequence). The CDR3 length is 16 residues. CDR3 bases: TGTGCCAGCAGCGCCTGGGGCGGCGGGGGTGGGGAGCCCCAGCATTTT. Translated: CASSAWGGGGGEPQHF.

This clone was picked up a small number of times. The chain uses TRBV7-3 and TRBJ2-3; D gene unclear. Trimming pared 5 bases from V and 6 bases from J, leaving 21 bases between. From germline, CDR1 is SGHTA and CDR2 FQGTGA. This CDR3 has 16 amino acids. Here the CDR3 reads CASSLDSPAMLDTQYF. The CDR3 coding sequence is TGTGCCAGCAGCCTAGACTCGCCGGCGATGTTGGATACGCAGTATTTT.

This chain joins TRBV7-6 and TRBJ2-7, with 9 bases that match TRBD1. V trimming: 1 base; J trimming: 2 bases; junction bases outside the gene matches: 0. CDR1 and CDR2 (germline): SGHVS, FNYEAQ. The CDR3 runs 14 residues. CDR3 DNA: TGTGCCAGCAGCTTAGACAGGGGGCCCTACGAGCAGTACTTC. Protein sequence: CASSLDRGPYEQYF.

J is TRBJ2-3 and V is TRBV6-1; D may be TRBD2 (5 bases). This CDR3 is built from 16 residues. CDR1 is MNHNS and CDR2 is SASEGT in the germline V gene. Trimming took off 2 bases at V and 2 bases at J, with 14 bases between the two ends. The CDR3 loop reads CASSEMGVSVTDTQYF. In nucleotides, the CDR3 is TGTGCCAGCAGTGAAATGGGAGTGTCGGTCACAGATACGCAGTATTTT.

The chain carries TRBV25-1 and TRBJ2-5; D might be TRBD1 (5 bases). Germline lookup yields CDR1 MGHDK and CDR2 SYGVNS. The CDR3 is 12 amino acids. Between the trimmed V and J ends, which lost 6 bases and 11 bases, there was a span of 16 bases. CDR3 protein: CASSRATFEQYF. CDR3 DNA: TGTGCCAGCAGCAGGGCAACCTTTGAGCAGTACTTC.

This rearrangement joins TRBV2 to TRBJ2-7; 8 bases match TRBD2. The CDR3 has 16 amino acids. CDR1 is SNHLY, CDR2 FYNNEI, per germline. J was trimmed by 6 bases and V by 2 bases; bases with no gene match: 12. The CDR3 DNA follows: TGTGCCAGCAGTGAAATAAGTTGGACGGGAGGGGGCGAGCAGTACGTC. Protein: CASSEISWTGGGEQYV.

The chain joins TRBV11-2 to TRBJ2-2, with 11 bases aligning to TRBD2. The CDR3 contains 14 residues. With 10 bases clipped from V and 4 bases from J, the junction kept 5 bases outside the gene matches. Germline lookup yields CDR1 SGHAT and CDR2 FQNNGV. The CDR3 DNA sequence: TGTGCCACCGGGACTAGCGGAACCACCGGGGAGCTGTTTTTT. It encodes CATGTSGTTGELFF.

V gene TRBV15 combines with J gene TRBJ2-7, with 7 bases matching TRBD1. Germline CDR1 and CDR2: LNHNV and YYDKDF (reference sequence). With 5 bases clipped from V and 0 bases from J, the junction kept 13 bases outside the gene matches. The CDR3 extends over 17 amino acids. CDR3 coding DNA: TGTGCCACCAGCGCGCACCGGTCAGGGGACAGCTCCTACGAGCAGTACTTC. It yields the protein CATSAHRSGDSSYEQYF.

The rearrangement links TRBV18 to TRBJ2-5, with 10 bases that match TRBD1. Per the germline V gene, CDR1 is KGHSH and CDR2 is LQKENI. The CDR3 totals 18 residues. V lost 4 bases and J lost 2; bases outside the gene matches: 13. CDR3 region: CASSRSAGTGAPQETQYF. The CDR3 DNA sequence: TGTGCCAGCTCACGAAGTGCCGGGACAGGGGCCCCACAAGAGACCCAGTACTTC.

The J gene is TRBJ2-3, the V gene TRBV4-1; possibly TRBD2 for D (5 bases). The CDR3 has 18 residues. Trimming removed 0 bases at V and 0 bases at J, with 16 bases between. The V gene's germline CDR1 is MGHRA and CDR2 YSYEKL. Written as DNA, the CDR3 is TGCGCCAGCAGCCAAGATCGGGTAAGGCGGGCAAGCACAGATACGCAGTATTTT. Translation: CASSQDRVRRASTDTQYF.

The genes are TRBV9 and TRBJ1-1, with 7 bases matching TRBD1. V was pared by 1 base and J by 7 bases, with 4 bases of the junction left unmatched. This CDR3 has 13 amino acids. In germline, CDR1 is SGDLS, CDR2 YYNGEE. The CDR3 DNA sequence: TGTGCCAGCAGCGTAACAGGGGAAGATGAAGCTTTCTTT. This translates into CASSVTGEDEAFF.

The rearrangement joins TRBV27 to TRBJ1-6; 8 bases are shared with TRBD1. Trimming took 0 bases from V and 7 from J; bases not matched to a gene: 5. CDR1 MNHEY and CDR2 SMNVEV come from the germline V gene (reference sequence). This CDR3 region has 16 residues. The CDR3 loop is CASSLSDRAPNSPLHF. CDR3 in DNA: TGTGCCAGCAGTTTATCGGACAGGGCCCCGAATTCACCCCTCCACTTT.

As for this clone: Other DNA sequences in the same sample also yield this CDR3. This rearrangement joins TRBV6-4 to TRBJ2-3, with 7 bases that match TRBD2. V was clipped by 0 bases and J by 3 bases; unmatched bases: 3. CDR1 is MRHNA, CDR2 SNTAGT, per germline. The CDR3 covers 15 residues. CDR3 DNA: TGTGCCAGCAGTGACTCGGGCGGGGGAACAGATACGCAGTATTTT. Its translation: CASSDSGGGTDTQYF.

This clone was seen just once. The junction and the germline gene differ at one end; a read error may be behind it. This chain uses TRBV7-9 with TRBJ1-2, with 7 positions matching TRBD1. This CDR3 has 15 residues. Germline V CDR1 and CDR2: SEHNR, FQNEAQ (reference sequence). The CDR3 is CSSSLASRGDYGYTF. The DNA for the CDR3 is TGTTCCAGCAGCTTAGCTAGCAGGGGGGACTATGGCTACACCTTC.

The CDR3 loop reads CSVTVTPDGTGYTF. The CDR3 coding sequence is TGCAGCGTGACAGTGACTCCTGATGGTACCGGCTACACCTTC. The chain recombines TRBV29-1 with TRBJ1-2; a weak D match, TRBD1 (5 bases). Trimming cost V 6 bases and J 8 bases, with 22 bases left between them. This CDR3 region has 14 residues. Germline CDR1 SQVTM, CDR2 ANQGSEA.

As for this clone: This same CDR3 is encoded by further DNA sequences in the sample. The chain has TRBV9 and TRBJ2-3; D perhaps matches TRBD2 (6 bases). V shed 3 bases and J shed 1 base, with 9 bases lying between them. Germline V CDR1 and CDR2: SGDLS, YYNGEE. This CDR3 contains 14 residues. The CDR3 protein is CASSAGVRTDTQYF. The CDR3, as DNA: TGTGCCAGCAGCGCGGGAGTTCGCACAGATACGCAGTATTTT.

On this clone: Sequence at one end of the junction differs from germline and may be a read error. This chain uses TRBV7-9 with TRBJ2-1; TRBD1 matches 7 bases. Per germline, CDR1 SEHNR and CDR2 FQNEAQ (reference sequence). The CDR3 has 18 amino acids. CDR3 sequence reads: CSSSLVDRASSSYNEQFF. In DNA form, the CDR3 reads TGTTCCAGCAGCTTAGTTGACAGGGCTTCGAGCTCCTACAATGAGCAGTTCTTC.

With respect to this clone: One end of the junction varies from germline; a read error may be responsible. The chain joins TRBV7-7 to TRBJ2-5; 9 nucleotides line up with TRBD1. CDR1 is SSHAT and CDR2 is FNYEAQ in the germline V gene (reference sequence). CDR3 length: 15 amino acids. Here the CDR3 DNA reads TGTGCTAGCAGCTTAAATTTGGGACAGGGAAAGACCCAGTACTTC. Its translation is CASSLNLGQGKTQYF. The full variable domain, its missing parts supplied by reference TRBV7-7 and TRBJ2-5, is GAGVSQSPRYKVTKRGQDVTLRCDPISSHATLYWYQQALGQGPEFLTYFNYEAQPDKSGLPSDRFSAERPEGSISTLTIQRTEQRDSAMYRCASSLNLGQGKTQYFGPGTRLLVL.

The count of this clone is one. This rearrangement joins TRBV15 to TRBJ2-7, with 12 positions matching TRBD2. The ends lost 5 bases at V and 4 bases at J; junction bases unmatched: 3. Germline V lookup: CDR1 LNHNV, CDR2 YYDKDF (reference sequence). The CDR3 is 14 amino acids. The CDR3, as DNA: TGTGCCACCAGCGCGACTAGCGGGAGTTACGAGCAGTACGTC. It yields the protein CATSATSGSYEQYV.

The J gene is TRBJ1-6, the V gene TRBV28; D remains unclear. Per the germline V gene, CDR1 is MDHEN and CDR2 is SYDVKM. The ends were cut back, 6 bases at V and 0 bases at J, with 15 bases in the middle. The length of the CDR3 is 17 residues. Written as DNA, the CDR3 is TGTGCCAGCAGCTTAAGACATGGGAGCTCCTATAATTCACCCCTCCACTTT. Protein sequence: CASSLRHGSSYNSPLHF.

The CDR3 loop is CASSDGPAGGGNEQFF. The CDR3 DNA is TGTGCCAGCAGTGACGGGCCAGCGGGAGGGGGGAATGAGCAGTTCTTC. The chain joins TRBV6-4 to TRBJ2-1; 10 bases map to TRBD2. The CDR3 consists of 16 residues. Germline loops: CDR1 MRHNA, CDR2 SNTAGT. J gave up 7 bases and V 2 bases, and 8 bases lay outside the gene matches.

This clone was seen only once. This chain joins TRBV5-3 and TRBJ1-1; possibly TRBD1 for D (5 bases). TRBV5-3 is recorded as an ORF, its role being uncertain. The CDR3 is 19 amino acids. V was clipped by 0 bases and J by 3 bases, with 24 bases between them. The CDR3 nucleotides are TGTGCCAGAAGCTTGGTGAAAATGAGGGACTCCAAGGGGCACACTGAAGCTTTCTTT. Translation gives CARSLVKMRDSKGHTEAFF.